The 8 T cell receptor beta chains below come from one sample, sequenced in a study of T cell changes during pregnancy in multiple sclerosis. This table comes from immunoSEQ multiplex PCR, and its TCRdb copy is limited to in-frame clones, with some not included. This sample yields about 84,000 clones, of which about 94% are seen a single time; about 2.5% belongs to the top ten. The sample in question was peripheral blood, obtained in the third trimester of pregnancy. The source of these receptors is a female donor with multiple sclerosis, enrolled in a pregnancy study.

The genes are TRBV5-8 and TRBJ2-5; D is undetermined. The germline gives CDR1 SGHTS, CDR2 YDEGEE. CDR3 length equals 15 residues. Between the trimmed V and J ends, which lost 0 bases and 2 bases, there was a span of 11 bases. CDR3 sequence reads: CASSLALKTQETQYF. Written as DNA, the CDR3 is TGTGCCAGCAGCTTGGCTTTAAAAACACAAGAGACCCAGTACTTC.

This chain uses TRBV18 with TRBJ1-2; D is possibly TRBD1 (6 bases). Germline CDR1 and CDR2: KGHSH and LQKENI. The CDR3 spans 14 residues. V dropped 6 bases and J dropped 1 base, with 12 bases sitting between them. CDR3 residues: CASSRRDNNYGYTF. DNA for the CDR3: TGTGCCAGCTCCCGCCGGGACAATAACTATGGCTACACCTTC.

This chain joins TRBV7-9 and TRBJ1-2; 7 bases are a match to TRBD1. This CDR3 spans 13 amino acids. Germline V gene sequence: CDR1 SEHNR, CDR2 FQNEAQ (reference sequence). The V and J ends lost 5 bases and 3 bases, in that order; junction bases with no gene match: 3. The CDR3 region has the DNA TGTGCCAGCAGCCGGGGACAGCACTATGGCTACACCTTC. Encoded protein: CASSRGQHYGYTF.

The V gene is TRBV5-1, the J gene TRBJ2-7, with a weak D call TRBD1 (6 bases). The length of the CDR3 is 14 residues. Germline CDR1 and CDR2: SGHRS and YFSETQ. The V end lost 4 bases, the J end lost 2 bases, and 13 bases lay between the germline ends. CDR3 protein: CASSTGTRPYEQYF. As DNA, the CDR3 is TGCGCCAGCAGCACGGGGACAAGACCCTACGAGCAGTACTTC.

V and J are TRBV5-4 and TRBJ2-7, with TRBD1 identical over 9 bases. In germline, CDR1 is SGHNT, CDR2 YYREEE (reference sequence). CDR3 length: 15 residues. J gave up 2 bases and V 4 bases, and 7 bases lay outside the gene matches. CDR3 coding DNA: TGTGCCAGCAGCATCTCGGACAGGGGAACCTACGAGCAGTACTTC. As protein: CASSISDRGTYEQYF.

The chain is built from TRBV9 and TRBJ1-3; TRBD1 matches at 7 bases. V trimming: 6 bases; J trimming: 1 base; junction bases outside the gene matches: 7. The CDR3 covers 15 residues. CDR1 is SGDLS and CDR2 is YYNGEE in the germline V gene. The CDR3 protein is CASNPGQSSGNTIYF. CDR3 nucleotide sequence: TGTGCCAGCAACCCGGGACAGAGTTCTGGAAACACCATATATTTT.

The chain combines TRBV11-2 with TRBJ2-1; 7 nucleotides agree with TRBD2. The CDR3 has 16 residues. The V gene's germline CDR1 is SGHAT and CDR2 FQNNGV. The V gene end was trimmed by 5 bases and the J gene end by 4 bases; junction bases not matched to a gene: 11. CDR3 coding DNA: TGTGCCAGCAGCCCGCGACTAGCCACGGCTTACAATGAGCAGTTCTTC. As protein: CASSPRLATAYNEQFF. Full variable domain (remainder filled in from reference TRBV11-2 and TRBJ2-1): EAGVAQSPRYKIIEKRQSVAFWCNPISGHATLYWYQQILGQGPKLLIQFQNNGVVDDSQLPKDRFSAERLKGVDSTLKIQPAKLEDSAVYLCASSPRLATAYNEQFFGPGTRLTVL.

This chain joins TRBV7-8 and TRBJ1-1; 8 bases map to TRBD1. In germline, CDR1 is SGHVS, CDR2 FQNEAQ. Trimming at V came to 1 base and at J to 3 bases, leaving 4 bases not matched to a gene. The CDR3 is 15 residues long. The CDR3 region is CASSLGGTGHTEAFF. The CDR3 DNA follows: TGTGCCAGCAGCTTAGGGGGGACAGGACACACTGAAGCTTTCTTT.